This is a list of T cell receptor beta chains from one sample in a study of blood T cell repertoires in COVID-19. Some clones are missing from TCRdb's copy, which holds only in-frame ones; the method was immunoSEQ multiplex PCR. The sample includes some 460,000 clones, 85% to 90% of them seen just once. Sample: peripheral blood. The source of these receptors is a woman younger than 45 with acute or convalescent COVID-19. CDR3s include the opening cysteine and the closing phenylalanine or tryptophan. A D gene is named only where the DNA matches it firmly. Some rows mark clone size as missing; the rest say once, few, many or name a class of expanded clone.

NA	TRBV2	TRBJ1-2	TRBD1	TGTGCCAGCAGGGGACAGGGGGCAGGGGGCTACACCTTC	CASRGQGAGGYTF
NA	TRBV3-1/TRBV3-2	TRBJ2-5	NA	TGTGCCAGCAGCCAAGGGTCAGAACAAGAGACCCAGTACTTC	CASSQGSEQETQYF
NA	TRBV12-3/TRBV12-4	TRBJ2-2	NA	TGTGCCAGCAGGGCATCGGGCGGGGAGCTGTTTTTT	CASRASGGELFF
NA	TRBV2	TRBJ2-7	TRBD2	TGTGCCAGCAGTGAAAGCCTAGCGGGGGTGGAGGAGCAGTACTTC	CASSESLAGVEEQYF
NA	TRBV28	TRBJ1-5	TRBD1	TGTGCCAGCAGTTTATACCCAGGGGGTAGTCAGCCCCAGCATTTT	CASSLYPGGSQPQHF
NA	TRBV7-6	TRBJ2-3	NA	TGTGCCAGCAGCTTAGTCCGGGACTCCCTGGATACGCAGTATTTT	CASSLVRDSLDTQYF
NA	TRBV4-1	TRBJ1-1	NA	TGCGCCAGCAGCCAAGGTCCAACCAGGTTCGACGCTTTCTTT	CASSQGPTRFDAFF
NA	TRBV11-2	TRBJ2-1	NA	TGTGCCAGCAGCTTTGGGGGGGCCCGCAATGAGCAGTTCTTC	CASSFGGARNEQFF
NA	TRBV9	TRBJ2-1	NA	TGTGCCAGCAGCCCCCAGGCCAGATACAATGAGCAGTTCTTC	CASSPQARYNEQFF
NA	TRBV19	TRBJ1-1	TRBD1	TGTGCCAGTGGTCACAGGGGGAACACTGAAGCTTTCTTT	CASGHRGNTEAFF
NA	TRBV7-9	TRBJ1-1	NA	TGTGCCAGCAGCCCTAGTTGGGGAGGGAACACTGAAGCTTTCTTT	CASSPSWGGNTEAFF
NA	TRBV5-8	TRBJ1-1	NA	TGTGCCAGCAGACCTACAGCGGACACTGAAGCTTTCTTT	CASRPTADTEAFF
NA	TRBV11-2	TRBJ2-7	NA	TGTGCCAGCAGCTTAGAAGGGGTCCAATCCTACGAGCAGTACTTC	CASSLEGVQSYEQYF
NA	TRBV4-1	TRBJ1-6	NA	TGCGCCAGCAGCCAAGAATTGAGACAGTCTAATTCACCCCTCCACTTT	CASSQELRQSNSPLHF
NA	TRBV25-1	TRBJ2-7	TRBD2	TGTGCCAGCAGTGACCCTACTAGCGGGGGGTACGAGCAGTACTTC	CASSDPTSGGYEQYF
NA	TRBV29-1	TRBJ2-1	NA	TGCAGCGTTGACCTGGGTTTCGGGGGGCCTTACAATGAGCAGTTCTTC	CSVDLGFGGPYNEQFF
NA	TRBV7-6	TRBJ2-1	NA	TGTGCCAGCAGCTTCGCCTCTAGGGCTAGGGGGAACAATGAGCAGTTCTTC	CASSFASRARGNNEQFF
once	TRBV5-1	TRBJ1-1	TRBD1	TGCGCCAGCAGCCCACCGGGACAGGGGAAAGGTGCTGAAGCTTTCTTT	CASSPPGQGKGAEAFF
NA	TRBV2	TRBJ2-2	TRBD1	TGTGCCAGCAGCACCAGGACAGGGACCGGGGAGCTGTTTTTT	CASSTRTGTGELFF
NA	TRBV6-1	TRBJ2-4	NA	TGTGCCAGCAGTGAAGAGGAGACTTGGGGGGTAGCCAAAAACATTCAGTACTTC	CASSEEETWGVAKNIQYF
NA	TRBV24-1	TRBJ2-3	TRBD2	TGTGCCACCAGTGATATCGGGACTAGCGGGGGGGGTGCGGGAACGCAGTATTTT	CATSDIGTSGGGAGTQYF
NA	TRBV19	TRBJ2-3	NA	TGTGCCAGTAGTGAGGGGACATTTACAGATACGCAGTATTTT	CASSEGTFTDTQYF
NA	TRBV7-9	TRBJ2-3	NA	TGTGCCAGCAGCTCCGGACTGGTCCTTATCGTTCACAGCGATACGCAGTATTTT	CASSSGLVLIVHSDTQYF
NA	TRBV18	TRBJ2-5	NA	TGTGCCAGCTCACCATCACGGTCGGAGACCCAGTACTTC	CASSPSRSETQYF
NA	TRBV7-6	TRBJ2-5	NA	TGTGCCAGCAGCCCATTCCGGGGTACTGGCCAAGAGACCCAGTACTTC	CASSPFRGTGQETQYF
NA	TRBV12-5	TRBJ1-1	NA	TGTGCTAGTGGTCCCCGGGGAGAACCAATGAACGCAGCTTTCTTT	CASGPRGEPMNAAFF
NA	TRBV29-1	TRBJ2-2	TRBD1	TGCAGCGTTGAAGTACAGGGGGCGCGAGGGGAGCTGTTTTTT	CSVEVQGARGELFF